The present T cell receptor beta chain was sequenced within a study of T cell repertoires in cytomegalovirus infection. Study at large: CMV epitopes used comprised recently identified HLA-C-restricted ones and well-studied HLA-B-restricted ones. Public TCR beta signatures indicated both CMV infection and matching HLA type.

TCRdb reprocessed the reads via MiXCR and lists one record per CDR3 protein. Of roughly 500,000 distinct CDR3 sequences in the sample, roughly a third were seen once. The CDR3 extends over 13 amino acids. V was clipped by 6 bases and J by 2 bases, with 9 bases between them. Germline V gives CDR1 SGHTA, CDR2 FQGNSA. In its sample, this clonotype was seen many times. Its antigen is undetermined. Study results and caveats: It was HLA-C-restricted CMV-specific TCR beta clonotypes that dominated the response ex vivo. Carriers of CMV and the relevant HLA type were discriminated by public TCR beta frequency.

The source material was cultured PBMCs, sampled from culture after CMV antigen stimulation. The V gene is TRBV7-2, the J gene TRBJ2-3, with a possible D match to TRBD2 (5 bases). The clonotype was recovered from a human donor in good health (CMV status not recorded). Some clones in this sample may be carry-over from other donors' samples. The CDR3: CASRPGLTDTQYF. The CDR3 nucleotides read TGTGCCAGCAGACCCGGACTCACAGATACGCAGTATTTT.